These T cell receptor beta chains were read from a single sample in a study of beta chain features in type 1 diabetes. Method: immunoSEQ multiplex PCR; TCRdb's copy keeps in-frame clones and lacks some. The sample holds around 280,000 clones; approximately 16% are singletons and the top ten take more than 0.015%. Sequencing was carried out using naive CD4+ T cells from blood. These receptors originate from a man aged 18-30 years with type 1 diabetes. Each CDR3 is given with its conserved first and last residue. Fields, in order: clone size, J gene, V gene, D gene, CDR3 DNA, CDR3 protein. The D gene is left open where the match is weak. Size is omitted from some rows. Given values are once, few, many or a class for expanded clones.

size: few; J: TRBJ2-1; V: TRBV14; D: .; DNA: TGTGCCAGCAGCCAAGCCGGGACTCTCCCCTACAATGAGCAGTTCTTC; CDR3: CASSQAGTLPYNEQFF
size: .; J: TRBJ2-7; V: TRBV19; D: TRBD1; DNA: TGTGCCAGTAGTCCCAGGACAGGGACCGAGCAGTACTTC; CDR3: CASSPRTGTEQYF
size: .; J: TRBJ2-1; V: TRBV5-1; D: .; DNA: TGCGCCAGCAGCTTTGACAGTTTTGATGAGCAGTTCTTC; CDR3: CASSFDSFDEQFF
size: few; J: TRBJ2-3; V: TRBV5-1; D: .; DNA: TGCGCCAGCAGCTTGGTGGCTAGGAGGTTCACAGATACGCAGTATTTT; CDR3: CASSLVARRFTDTQYF
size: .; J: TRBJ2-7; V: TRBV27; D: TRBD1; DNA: TGTGCCAGCAGCACCTTGGGACAGCCATTACCCTACGAGCAGTACTTC; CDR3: CASSTLGQPLPYEQYF
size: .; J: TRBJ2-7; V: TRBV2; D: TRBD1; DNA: TGTGCCAGCGGCCTCGACAGGGGGCACGAGCAGTACTTC; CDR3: CASGLDRGHEQYF
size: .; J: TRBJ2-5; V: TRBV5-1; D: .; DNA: TGCGCCAGCAGCCCCGGCGGCCAGGGGGAGACCCAGTACTTC; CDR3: CASSPGGQGETQYF
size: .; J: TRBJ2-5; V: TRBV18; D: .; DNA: TGTGCCAGCTCACTGGCCAGGTTTTACCAAGAGACCCAGTACTTC; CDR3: CASSLARFYQETQYF
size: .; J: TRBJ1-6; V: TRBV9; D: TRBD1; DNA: TGTGCCAGCAGCTCGGGACAGAATTCACCCCTCCACTTT; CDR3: CASSSGQNSPLHF
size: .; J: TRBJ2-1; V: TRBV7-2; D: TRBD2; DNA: TGTGCCAGCAGGCGGGTAGCGGGGACGACAGGTGAGCAGTTCTTC; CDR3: CASRRVAGTTGEQFF
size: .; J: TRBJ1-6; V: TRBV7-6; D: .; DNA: TGTGCCAGCAGCCCAAGCGGGGCCGCTAGCTCCTATAATTCACCCCTCCACTTT; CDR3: CASSPSGAASSYNSPLHF
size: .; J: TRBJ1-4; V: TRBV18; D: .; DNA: TGTGCCAGCTCCAGGAATGAAAAACTGTTTTTT; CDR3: CASSRNEKLFF
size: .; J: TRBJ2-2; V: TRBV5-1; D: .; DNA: TGCGCCAGCAGCTACTCCTCGGGGGCCGGGGAGCTGTTTTTT; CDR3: CASSYSSGAGELFF
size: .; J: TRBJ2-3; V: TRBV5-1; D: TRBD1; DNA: TGCGCCAGCAGCTTGACAGGGGCGGATACGCAGTATTTT; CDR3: CASSLTGADTQYF
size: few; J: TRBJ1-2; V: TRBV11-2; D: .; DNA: TGTGCCAGCAGCTTTGACAATCCTAACTATGGCTACACCTTC; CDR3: CASSFDNPNYGYTF
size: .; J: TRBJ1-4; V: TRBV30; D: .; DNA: TGTGCCTGGAGCTTCCAGGGGCAGAGAAATGAAAAACTGTTTTTT; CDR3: CAWSFQGQRNEKLFF
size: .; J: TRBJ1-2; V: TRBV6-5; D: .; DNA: TGTGCCAGCATGGGCATAGGATCCTATGGCTACACCTTC; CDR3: CASMGIGSYGYTF
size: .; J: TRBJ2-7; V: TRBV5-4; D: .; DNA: TGTGCCAGCAGCTTCGGGGGGCCTAACACCTACGAGCAGTACTTC; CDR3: CASSFGGPNTYEQYF
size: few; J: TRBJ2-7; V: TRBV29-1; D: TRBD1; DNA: TGCAGCATAGCGACAGGGGGTCGCGAGCAGTACTTC; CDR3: CSIATGGREQYF
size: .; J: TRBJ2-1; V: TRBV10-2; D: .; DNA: TGCGCCAGCAGTGAACAGGGCTACAATGAGCAGTTCTTC; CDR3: CASSEQGYNEQFF
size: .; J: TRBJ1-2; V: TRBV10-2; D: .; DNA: TGCGCCAGCACTGTGACAAGGAACTATGGCTACACCTTC; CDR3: CASTVTRNYGYTF
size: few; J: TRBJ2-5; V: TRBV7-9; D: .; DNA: TGTGCCAGCACCCCGCGGGCTCGAGAGACCCAGTACTTC; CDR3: CASTPRARETQYF
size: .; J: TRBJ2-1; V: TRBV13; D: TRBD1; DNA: TGTGCCAGCAGCTTAGGCGCTACCGGGACAGGGGGACGCGAGCAGTTCTTC; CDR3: CASSLGATGTGGREQFF